This paragraph reports one T cell receptor beta chain. Its antigen is unidentified. Indicated time point: newly diagnosed GD, antithyroid drugs for less than 3 months. Researchers made the TCR library from RNA that was extracted from PBMCs. Patients came through an endocrinology department, and that department was in Xi'an, China. Through Arm-PCR of CDR3 regions and iRepertoire HTBI primers, TCR beta libraries were built. TCRdb processed the multiplex PCR reads anew with MiXCR; each CDR3 protein has one entry. The sample holds hundreds of thousands of distinct CDR3 sequences, about 20% seen once. These data come from a study of regulatory T cells in long-lasting Graves disease. The study, taken as a whole, reports: Accuracy may have suffered from the small sample size.

This specimen consisted of peripheral blood mononuclear cells (PBMCs), obtained at new diagnosis, from a patient treated with antithyroid drugs. This receptor was obtained from a female donor with Graves disease.

The CDR3 spells CASSIISGQHNIQYF. CDR3 coding DNA: TGTGCCAGTAGTATTATCTCCGGCCAGCATAACATTCAGTACTTC. J is TRBJ2-4 and V is TRBV19; D unclear. CDR1 is LNHDA, CDR2 SQIVND, per germline (reference sequence). This CDR3 region has 15 residues. V lost 3 bases and J 7 bases, leaving 16 bases between the germline ends.